In its sample, the clone carrying this TCR beta chain was seen once. Its antigen is unidentified. The data originate from a study of T cells in localized non-small cell lung cancer. General observations from the study: A median of 57 clones ranked among the top 100 in tumor appeared in adjacent lung. The highest T cell clonality was in uninvolved adjacent lung, above tumor. An association was observed between higher blood T cell density and longer overall survival. Sequencing was limited to one tumor region, leaving the possibility of heterogeneity open.

Method: immunoSEQ multiplex PCR; TCRdb's copy keeps in-frame clones and lacks some. The table lists approximately 72,000 clones, 84% of them singletons. The TCR sequence derives from a female donor of 60 years or more with stage I lung adenocarcinoma. The sample consisted of peripheral blood, taken before any cancer treatment.

The CDR3 sequence is CSVEFMGSRGGYTF. For the CDR3, the DNA is TGCAGCGTTGAATTCATGGGCAGCCGGGGTGGCTACACCTTC. This rearrangement joins TRBV29-1 to TRBJ1-2; the D is unclear. The germline V gene has CDR1 SQVTM and CDR2 ANQGSEA. Trimming shortened V by 2 bases and J by 7 bases, and 17 bases separated the two germline ends. The CDR3 spans 14 residues.